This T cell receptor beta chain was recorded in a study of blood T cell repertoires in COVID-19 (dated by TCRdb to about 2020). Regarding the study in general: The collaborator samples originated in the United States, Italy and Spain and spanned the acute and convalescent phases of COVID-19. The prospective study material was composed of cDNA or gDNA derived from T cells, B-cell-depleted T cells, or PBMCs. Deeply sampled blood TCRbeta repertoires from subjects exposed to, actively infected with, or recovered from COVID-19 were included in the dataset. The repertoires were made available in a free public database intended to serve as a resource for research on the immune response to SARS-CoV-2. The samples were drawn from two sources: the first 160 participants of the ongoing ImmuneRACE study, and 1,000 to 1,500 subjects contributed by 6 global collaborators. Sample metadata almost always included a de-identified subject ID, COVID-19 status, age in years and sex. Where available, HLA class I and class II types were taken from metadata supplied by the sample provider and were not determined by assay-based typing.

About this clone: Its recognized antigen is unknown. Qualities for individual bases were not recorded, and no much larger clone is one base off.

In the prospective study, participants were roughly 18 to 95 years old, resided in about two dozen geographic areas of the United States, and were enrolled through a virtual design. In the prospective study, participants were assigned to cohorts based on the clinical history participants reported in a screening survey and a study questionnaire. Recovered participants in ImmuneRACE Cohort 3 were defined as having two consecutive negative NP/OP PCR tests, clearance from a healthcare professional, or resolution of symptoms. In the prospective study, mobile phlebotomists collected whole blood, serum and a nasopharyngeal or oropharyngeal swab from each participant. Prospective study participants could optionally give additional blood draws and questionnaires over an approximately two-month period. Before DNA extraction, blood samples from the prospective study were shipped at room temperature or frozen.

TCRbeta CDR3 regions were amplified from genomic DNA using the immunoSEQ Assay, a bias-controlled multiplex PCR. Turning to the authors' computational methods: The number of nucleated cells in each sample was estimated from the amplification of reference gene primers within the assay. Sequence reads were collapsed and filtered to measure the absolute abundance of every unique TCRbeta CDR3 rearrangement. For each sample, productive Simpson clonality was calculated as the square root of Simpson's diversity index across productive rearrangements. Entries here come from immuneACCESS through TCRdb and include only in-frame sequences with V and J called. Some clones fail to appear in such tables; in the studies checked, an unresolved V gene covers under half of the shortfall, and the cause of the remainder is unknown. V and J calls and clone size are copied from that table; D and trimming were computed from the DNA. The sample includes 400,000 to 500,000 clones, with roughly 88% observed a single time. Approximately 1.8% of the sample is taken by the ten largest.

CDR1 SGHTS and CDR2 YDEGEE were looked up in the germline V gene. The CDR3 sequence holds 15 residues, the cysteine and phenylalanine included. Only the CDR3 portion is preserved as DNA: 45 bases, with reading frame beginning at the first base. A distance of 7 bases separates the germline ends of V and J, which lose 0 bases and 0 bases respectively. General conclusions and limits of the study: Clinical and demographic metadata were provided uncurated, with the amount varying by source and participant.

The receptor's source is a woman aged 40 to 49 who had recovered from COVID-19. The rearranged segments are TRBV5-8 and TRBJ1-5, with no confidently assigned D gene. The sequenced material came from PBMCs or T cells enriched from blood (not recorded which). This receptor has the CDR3 CASSLGHYSNQPQHF. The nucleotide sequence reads TGTGCCAGCAGCTTGGGACATTATAGCAATCAGCCCCAGCATTTT.